This TCR beta chain was retrieved from a study of regulatory T cells in long-lasting Graves disease. Study information: Positivity for TSH receptor antibodies plus over 5 years of antithyroid drugs meant persistent Graves' disease. General study findings and limits: Peripheral blood alone, not thyroid tissue, underwent study.

The CDR3 sequence is 16 residues long. V was cut by 7 bases and J by 5 bases, with 23 bases left in between. Time point: persistent/refractory GD, antithyroid drugs over 5 years with positive TRAb. RNA extracted from PBMCs served as the sequencing template. Staff drew roughly 10 milliliters of peripheral blood into EDTA tubes. HTBI primers from iRepertoire and Arm-PCR of CDR3 regions yielded the TCR beta libraries. Original processing methods: The study identified more than 55 TRBV and about 14 TRBJ segments across samples. One entry per CDR3 protein results from TCRdb running MiXCR on the multiplex PCR reads. What appears here as the V and J calls and clone size reflects TCRdb's work, not the paper's. Of roughly 490,000 distinct CDR3 sequences listed, about 20% are singletons. This clonotype was picked up one time. As yet, its antigen is unknown. A much larger clonotype is one base distant, so this may be a read error.

The sequence was obtained from a female donor with Graves disease. Sequencing used peripheral blood mononuclear cells (PBMCs), obtained when the disease was refractory, from a patient treated with antithyroid drugs. The chain combines TRBV12-3 or TRBV12-4 with TRBJ2-5; TRBD2 is a possible D gene (5 bases). This CDR3 is CASKTVGGGLLETQYF. In nucleotides, the CDR3 is TGTGCCAGCAAGACGGTAGGAGGCGGACTGTTGGAGACCCAGTACTTC.